A selection of T cell receptor beta chains follows, all from one sample in a study of cytomegalovirus exposure and HLA in healthy donors. Produced via immunoSEQ multiplex PCR; TCRdb's table is partial and in-frame only. This sample has 200,000 to 250,000 clones, with about nine tenths found just once. The specimen was PBMCs. Source of these receptors: a woman between 18 and 29 years old in good health and CMV-seropositive. The CDR3 runs from the conserved cysteine through the conserved F or W. Not every row has a clone size; where given, it reads once, few, many or a size class.

v_call	clone_size	j_call	cdr3_aa
TRBV18	.	TRBJ2-7	CASSPPTTSYEQYF
TRBV11-2	.	TRBJ1-1	CASGPTGGLNTEAFF
TRBV27	.	TRBJ1-4	CASSLDRVPTNEKLFF
TRBV28	.	TRBJ1-3	CASSLYRGRTGNTIYF
TRBV27	.	TRBJ2-1	CASSLSGRLAGSGNEQFF
TRBV2	.	TRBJ2-4	CASSEKGRESSIRYF
TRBV6-1	.	TRBJ2-7	CASGSGASGSYEQYF
TRBV6-6	.	TRBJ2-1	CASSSSLDYNEQFF
TRBV30	.	TRBJ2-7	CAWETGFSEQYF
TRBV28	.	TRBJ1-2	CASSLGQGDGYTF
TRBV27	.	TRBJ1-2	CASSPLPLQLTNYGYTF
TRBV6-6	.	TRBJ1-5	CASSYWDRWDQPQHF
TRBV27	.	.	CASSIQGFDEQYF
TRBV7-9	.	TRBJ2-7	CASSLTSGSRSSYEQYF
TRBV4-2	.	TRBJ2-2	CASSQDSWPREWAGELFF
TRBV18	.	TRBJ1-3	CASSPGVSGNTIYF
TRBV4-1	.	TRBJ1-2	CASSQDNDNYGYTF
TRBV4-1	once	TRBJ2-7	CASSQRLAGGPEQYF